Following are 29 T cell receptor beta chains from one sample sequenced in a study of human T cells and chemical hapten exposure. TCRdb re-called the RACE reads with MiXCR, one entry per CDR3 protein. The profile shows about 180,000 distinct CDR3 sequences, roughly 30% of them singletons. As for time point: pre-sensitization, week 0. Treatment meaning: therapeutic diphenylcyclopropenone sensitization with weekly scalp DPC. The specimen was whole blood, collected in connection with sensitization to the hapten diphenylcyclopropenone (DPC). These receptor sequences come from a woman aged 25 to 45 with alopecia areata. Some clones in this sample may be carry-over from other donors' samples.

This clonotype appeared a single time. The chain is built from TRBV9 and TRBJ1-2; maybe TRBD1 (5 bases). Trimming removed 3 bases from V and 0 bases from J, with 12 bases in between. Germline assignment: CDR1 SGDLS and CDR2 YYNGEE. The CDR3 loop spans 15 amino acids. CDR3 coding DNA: TGTGCCAGCAGCGCCGGGGGTCAATCTAACTATGGCTACACCTTC. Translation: CASSAGGQSNYGYTF.

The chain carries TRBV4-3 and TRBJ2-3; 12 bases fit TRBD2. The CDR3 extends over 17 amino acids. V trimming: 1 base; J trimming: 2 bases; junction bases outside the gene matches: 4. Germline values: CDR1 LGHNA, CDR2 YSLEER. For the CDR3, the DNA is TGCGCCAGCAGCCAAGCTTGGACTAGCGGGGCCACAGATACGCAGTATTTT. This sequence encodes CASSQAWTSGATDTQYF.

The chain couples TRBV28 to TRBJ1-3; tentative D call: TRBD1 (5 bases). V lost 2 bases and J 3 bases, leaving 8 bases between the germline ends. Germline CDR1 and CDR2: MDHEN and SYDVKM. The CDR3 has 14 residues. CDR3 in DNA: TGTGCCAGCAGTTTACCAGGGAGTGGAAACACCATATATTTT. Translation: CASSLPGSGNTIYF.

The CDR3 region is CASSQQPYTEAFF. DNA of the CDR3: TGCGCCAGCAGCCAGCAACCCTACACTGAAGCTTTCTTT. This rearrangement joins TRBV5-1 to TRBJ1-1; D remains unclear. Trimming stripped 4 bases from V and 3 bases from J, with 10 bases between. The CDR3 extends over 13 amino acids. The germline V gene has CDR1 SGHRS and CDR2 YFSETQ.

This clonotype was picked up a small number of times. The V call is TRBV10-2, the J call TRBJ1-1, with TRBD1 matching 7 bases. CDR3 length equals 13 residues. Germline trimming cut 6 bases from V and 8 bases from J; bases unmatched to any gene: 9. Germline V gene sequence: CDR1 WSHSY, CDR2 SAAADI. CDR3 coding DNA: TGCGCCAGCAGGGGTGACAGGGCGATAGAAGCTTTCTTT. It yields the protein CASRGDRAIEAFF.

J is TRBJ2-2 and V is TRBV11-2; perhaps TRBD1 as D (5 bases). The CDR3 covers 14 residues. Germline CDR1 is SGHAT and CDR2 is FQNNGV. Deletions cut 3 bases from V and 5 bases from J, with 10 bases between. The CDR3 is CASSLQGVTGELFF. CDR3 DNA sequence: TGTGCCAGCAGCTTGCAAGGGGTAACCGGGGAGCTGTTTTTT.

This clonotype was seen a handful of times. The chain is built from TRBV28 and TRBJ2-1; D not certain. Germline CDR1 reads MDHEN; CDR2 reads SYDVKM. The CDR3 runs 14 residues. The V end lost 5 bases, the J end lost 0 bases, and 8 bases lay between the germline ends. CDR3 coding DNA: TGTGCCAGCAGTGGGTCTAGCTCCTACAATGAGCAGTTCTTC. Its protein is CASSGSSSYNEQFF.

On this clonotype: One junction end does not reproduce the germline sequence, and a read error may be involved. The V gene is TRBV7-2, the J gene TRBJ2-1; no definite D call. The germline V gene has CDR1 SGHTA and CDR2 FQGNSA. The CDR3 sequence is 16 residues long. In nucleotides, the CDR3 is TGTGTCAGCAGCTTAAATCCGTCGAGCTCCTACAATGAGCAGTTCTTC. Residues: CVSSLNPSSSYNEQFF.

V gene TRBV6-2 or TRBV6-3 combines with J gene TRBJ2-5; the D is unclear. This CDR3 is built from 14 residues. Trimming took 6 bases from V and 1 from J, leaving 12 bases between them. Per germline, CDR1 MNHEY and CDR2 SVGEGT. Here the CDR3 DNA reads TGTGCCAGCAGCCTAAGGATTTCCCAAGAGACCCAGTACTTC. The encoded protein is CASSLRISQETQYF.

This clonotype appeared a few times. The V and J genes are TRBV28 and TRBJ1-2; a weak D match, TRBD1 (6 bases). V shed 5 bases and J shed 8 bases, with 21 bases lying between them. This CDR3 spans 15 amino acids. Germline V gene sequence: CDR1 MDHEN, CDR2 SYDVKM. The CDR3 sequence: CASSGETGPARGYTF. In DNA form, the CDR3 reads TGTGCCAGCAGTGGGGAAACAGGGCCGGCAAGGGGCTACACCTTC.

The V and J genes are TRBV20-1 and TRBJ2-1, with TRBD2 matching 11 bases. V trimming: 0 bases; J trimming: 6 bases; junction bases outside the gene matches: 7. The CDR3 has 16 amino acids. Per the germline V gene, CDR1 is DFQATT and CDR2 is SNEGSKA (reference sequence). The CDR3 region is CSARERVAGGVNEQFF. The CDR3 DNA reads TGCAGTGCTAGAGAACGAGTAGCGGGAGGGGTCAATGAGCAGTTCTTC.

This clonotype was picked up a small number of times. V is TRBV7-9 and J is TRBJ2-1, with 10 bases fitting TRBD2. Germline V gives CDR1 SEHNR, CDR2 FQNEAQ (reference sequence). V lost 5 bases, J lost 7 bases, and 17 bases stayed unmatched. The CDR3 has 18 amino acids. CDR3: CASSPGLAGVNVKNEQFF. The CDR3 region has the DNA TGTGCCAGCAGCCCGGGGCTAGCGGGAGTAAATGTAAAAAATGAGCAGTTCTTC.

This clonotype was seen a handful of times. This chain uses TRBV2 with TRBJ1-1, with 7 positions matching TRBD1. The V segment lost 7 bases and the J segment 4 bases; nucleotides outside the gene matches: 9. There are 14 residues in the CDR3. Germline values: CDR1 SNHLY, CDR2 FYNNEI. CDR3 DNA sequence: TGTGCCAGCACAACCCAGGGGGTGAGCACTGAAGCTTTCTTT. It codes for CASTTQGVSTEAFF.

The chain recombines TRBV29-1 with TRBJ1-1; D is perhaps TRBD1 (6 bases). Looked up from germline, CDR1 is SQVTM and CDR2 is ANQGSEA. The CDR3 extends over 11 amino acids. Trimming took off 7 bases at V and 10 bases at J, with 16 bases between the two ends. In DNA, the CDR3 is TGCAGCGCCGGACAGCTTGGAGGAGCTTTCTTT. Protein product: CSAGQLGGAFF.

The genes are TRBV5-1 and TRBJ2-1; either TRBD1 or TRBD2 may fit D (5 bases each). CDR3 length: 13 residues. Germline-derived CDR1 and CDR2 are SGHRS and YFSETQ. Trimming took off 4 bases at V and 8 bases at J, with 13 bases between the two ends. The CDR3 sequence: CASSPGTWDEQFF. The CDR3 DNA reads TGCGCCAGCAGCCCTGGGACCTGGGATGAGCAGTTCTTC.

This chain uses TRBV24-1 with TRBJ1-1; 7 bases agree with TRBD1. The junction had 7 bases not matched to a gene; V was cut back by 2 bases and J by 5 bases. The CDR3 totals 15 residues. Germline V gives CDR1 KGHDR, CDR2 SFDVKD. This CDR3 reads CATSDSARDRTEAFF. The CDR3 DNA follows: TGTGCCACCAGTGATTCTGCCCGGGACAGAACTGAAGCTTTCTTT.

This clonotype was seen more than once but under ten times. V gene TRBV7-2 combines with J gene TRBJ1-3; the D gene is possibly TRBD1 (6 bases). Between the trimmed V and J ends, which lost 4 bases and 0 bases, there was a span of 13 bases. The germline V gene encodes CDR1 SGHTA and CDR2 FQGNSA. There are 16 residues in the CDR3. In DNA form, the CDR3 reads TGTGCCAGCAGCTCCGGACAGCCGAGCTCTGGAAACACCATATATTTT. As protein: CASSSGQPSSGNTIYF.

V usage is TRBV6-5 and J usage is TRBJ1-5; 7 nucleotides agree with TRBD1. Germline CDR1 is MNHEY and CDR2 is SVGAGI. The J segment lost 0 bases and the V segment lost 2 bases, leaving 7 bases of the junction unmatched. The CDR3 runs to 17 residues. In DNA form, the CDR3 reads TGTGCCAGCAGTTACCGGGGACAGCGGGATAGCAATCAGCCCCAGCATTTT. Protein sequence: CASSYRGQRDSNQPQHF.

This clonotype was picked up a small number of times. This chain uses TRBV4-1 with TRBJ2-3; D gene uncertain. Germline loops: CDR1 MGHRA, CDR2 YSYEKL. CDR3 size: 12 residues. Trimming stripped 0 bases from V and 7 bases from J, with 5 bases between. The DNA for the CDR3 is TGCGCCAGCAGCCAAGATGAGAATACGCAGTATTTT. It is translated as CASSQDENTQYF.

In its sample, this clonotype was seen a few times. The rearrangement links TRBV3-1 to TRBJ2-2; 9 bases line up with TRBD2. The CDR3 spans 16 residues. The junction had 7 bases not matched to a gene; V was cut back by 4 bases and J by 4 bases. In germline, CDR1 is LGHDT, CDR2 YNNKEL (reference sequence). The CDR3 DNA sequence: TGTGCCAGCAGCCTAACAAGCGGGGGGTCCACCGGGGAGCTGTTTTTT. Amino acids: CASSLTSGGSTGELFF.

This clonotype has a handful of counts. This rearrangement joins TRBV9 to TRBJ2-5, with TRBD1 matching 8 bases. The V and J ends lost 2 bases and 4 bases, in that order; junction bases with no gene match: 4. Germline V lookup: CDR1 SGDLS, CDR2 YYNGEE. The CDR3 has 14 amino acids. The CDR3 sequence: CASSVDRGRETQYF. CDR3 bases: TGTGCCAGCAGCGTCGACAGGGGTCGAGAGACCCAGTACTTC.

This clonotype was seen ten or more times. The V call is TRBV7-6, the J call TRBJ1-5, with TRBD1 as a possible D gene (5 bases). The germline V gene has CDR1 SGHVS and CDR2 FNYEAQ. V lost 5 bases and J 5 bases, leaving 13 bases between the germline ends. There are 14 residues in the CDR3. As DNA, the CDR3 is TGTGCCAGCAGCCCGCGGGGGGGGGATCAGCCCCAGCATTTT. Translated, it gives CASSPRGGDQPQHF.

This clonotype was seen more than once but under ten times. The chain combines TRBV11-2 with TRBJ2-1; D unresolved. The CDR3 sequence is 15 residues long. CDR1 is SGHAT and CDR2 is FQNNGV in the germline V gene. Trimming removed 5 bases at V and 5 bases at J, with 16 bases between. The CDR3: CASSHGRLRNNEQFF. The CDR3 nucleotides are TGTGCCAGCAGCCACGGCAGGTTAAGGAACAATGAGCAGTTCTTC.

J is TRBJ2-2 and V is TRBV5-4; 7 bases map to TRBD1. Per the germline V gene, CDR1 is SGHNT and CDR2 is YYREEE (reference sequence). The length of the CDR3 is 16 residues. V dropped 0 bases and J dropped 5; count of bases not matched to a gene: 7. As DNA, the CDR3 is TGTGCCAGCAGCTTGGATGCCGACAGGGCAACCGGGGAGCTGTTTTTT. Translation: CASSLDADRATGELFF.

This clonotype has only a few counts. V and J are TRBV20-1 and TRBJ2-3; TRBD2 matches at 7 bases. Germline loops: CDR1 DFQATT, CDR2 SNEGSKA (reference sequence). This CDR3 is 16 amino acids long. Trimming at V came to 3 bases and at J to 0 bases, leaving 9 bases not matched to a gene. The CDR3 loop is CSASLSLATSTDTQYF. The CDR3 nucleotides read TGCAGTGCTAGCTTATCACTAGCGACTAGCACAGATACGCAGTATTTT.

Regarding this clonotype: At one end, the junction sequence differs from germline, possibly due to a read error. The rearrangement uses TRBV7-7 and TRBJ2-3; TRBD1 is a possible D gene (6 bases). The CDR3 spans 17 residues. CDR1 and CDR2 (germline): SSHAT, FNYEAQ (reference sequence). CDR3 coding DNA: TGTGCTAGCAGCGCCGGAGTGGGGGCGAATGTCACAGATACGCAGTATTTT. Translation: CASSAGVGANVTDTQYF.

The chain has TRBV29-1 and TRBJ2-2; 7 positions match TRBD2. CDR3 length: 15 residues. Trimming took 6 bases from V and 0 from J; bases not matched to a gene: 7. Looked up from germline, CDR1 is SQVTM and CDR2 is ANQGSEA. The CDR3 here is CSVSREGPNTGELFF. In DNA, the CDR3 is TGCAGCGTGTCAAGGGAGGGGCCGAACACCGGGGAGCTGTTTTTT.

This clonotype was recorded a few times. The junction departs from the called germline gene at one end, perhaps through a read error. The CDR3 nucleotides are TGTGCCAGCAGCCAAAGACAGGGATATCAAGTGACCCAGTACTTC. This codes for CASSQRQGYQVTQYF. The rearrangement uses TRBV6-1 and TRBJ2-5; 7 positions match TRBD1. From germline, CDR1 is MNHNS and CDR2 SASEGT. CDR3 length: 15 residues.

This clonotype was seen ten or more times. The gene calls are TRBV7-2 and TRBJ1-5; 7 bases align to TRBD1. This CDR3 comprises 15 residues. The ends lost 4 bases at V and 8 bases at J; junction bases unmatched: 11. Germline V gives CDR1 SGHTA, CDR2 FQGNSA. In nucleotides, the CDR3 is TGTGCCAGCAGCTCCTCGAGGGGGCCCGAAAAGCCCCAGCATTTT. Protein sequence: CASSSSRGPEKPQHF. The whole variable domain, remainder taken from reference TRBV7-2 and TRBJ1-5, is GAGVSQSPSNKVTEKGKDVELRCDPISGHTALYWYRQSLGQGLEFLIYFQGNSAPDKSGLPSDRFSAERTGGSVSTLTIQRTQQEDSAVYLCASSSSRGPEKPQHFGDGTRLSIL.